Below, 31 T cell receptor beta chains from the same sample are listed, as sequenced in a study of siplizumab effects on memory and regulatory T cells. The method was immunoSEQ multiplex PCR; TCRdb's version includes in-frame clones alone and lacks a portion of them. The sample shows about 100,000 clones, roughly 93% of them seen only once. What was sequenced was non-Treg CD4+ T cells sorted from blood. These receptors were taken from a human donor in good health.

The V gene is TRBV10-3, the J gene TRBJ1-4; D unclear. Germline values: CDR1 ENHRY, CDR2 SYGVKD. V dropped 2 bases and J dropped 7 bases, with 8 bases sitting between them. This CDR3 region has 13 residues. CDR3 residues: CAISEAAAEKLFF. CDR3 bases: TGTGCCATCAGTGAGGCAGCGGCTGAAAAACTGTTTTTT.

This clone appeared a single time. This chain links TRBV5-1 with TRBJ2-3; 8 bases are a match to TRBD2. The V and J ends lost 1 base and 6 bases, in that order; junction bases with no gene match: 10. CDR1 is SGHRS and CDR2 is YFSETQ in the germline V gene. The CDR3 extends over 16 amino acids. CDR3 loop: CASSLLAGGLSDTQYF. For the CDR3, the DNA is TGCGCCAGCAGCTTGCTGGCGGGAGGCCTATCGGATACGCAGTATTTT.

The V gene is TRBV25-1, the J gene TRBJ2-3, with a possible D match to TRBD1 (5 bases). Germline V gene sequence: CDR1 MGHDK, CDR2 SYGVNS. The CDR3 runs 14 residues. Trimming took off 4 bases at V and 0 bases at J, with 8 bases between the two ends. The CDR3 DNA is TGTGCCAGCAGTGTTGGGGCCAGCACAGATACGCAGTATTTT. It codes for CASSVGASTDTQYF.

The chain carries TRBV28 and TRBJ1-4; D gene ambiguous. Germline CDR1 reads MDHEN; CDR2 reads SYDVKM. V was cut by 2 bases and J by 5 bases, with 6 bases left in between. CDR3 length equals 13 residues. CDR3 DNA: TGTGCCAGCAGTTTACGCCCGAATGAAAAACTGTTTTTT. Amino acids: CASSLRPNEKLFF.

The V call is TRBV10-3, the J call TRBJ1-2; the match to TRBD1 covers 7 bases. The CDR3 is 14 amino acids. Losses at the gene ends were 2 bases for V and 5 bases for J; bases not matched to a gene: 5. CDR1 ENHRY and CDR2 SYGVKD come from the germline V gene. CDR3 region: CAISEDRVVYGYTF. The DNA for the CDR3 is TGTGCCATCAGTGAGGACAGGGTGGTATATGGCTACACCTTC.

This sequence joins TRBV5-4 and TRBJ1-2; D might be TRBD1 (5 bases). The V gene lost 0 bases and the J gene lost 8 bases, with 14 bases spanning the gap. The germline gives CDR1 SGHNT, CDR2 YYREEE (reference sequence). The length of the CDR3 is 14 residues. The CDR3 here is CASSLGQGTSGYTF. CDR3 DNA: TGTGCCAGCAGCTTGGGGCAGGGAACAAGCGGCTACACCTTC. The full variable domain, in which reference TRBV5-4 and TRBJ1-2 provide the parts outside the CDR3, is ETGVTQSPTHLIKTRGQQVTLRCSSQSGHNTVSWYQQALGQGPQFIFQYYREEENGRGNFPPRFSGLQFPNYSSELNVNALELDDSALYLCASSLGQGTSGYTFGSGTRLTVV.

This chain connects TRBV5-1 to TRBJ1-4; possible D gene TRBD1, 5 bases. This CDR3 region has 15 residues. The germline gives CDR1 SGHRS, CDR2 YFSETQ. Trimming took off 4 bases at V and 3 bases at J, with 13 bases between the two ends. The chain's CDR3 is CASSRPGQANEKLFF. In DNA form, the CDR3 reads TGCGCCAGCAGCCGGCCGGGGCAGGCTAATGAAAAACTGTTTTTT.

The CDR3 DNA reads as TGTGCCAGTGGACAGGACAGGGGAGCAGATACGCAGTATTTT. Translated, it gives CASGQDRGADTQYF. The chain links TRBV19 to TRBJ2-3; 9 nucleotides agree with TRBD1. The CDR3 is 14 residues long. Losses at the gene ends were 8 bases for V and 4 bases for J; bases not matched to a gene: 7. The germline V gene encodes CDR1 LNHDA and CDR2 SQIVND (reference sequence).

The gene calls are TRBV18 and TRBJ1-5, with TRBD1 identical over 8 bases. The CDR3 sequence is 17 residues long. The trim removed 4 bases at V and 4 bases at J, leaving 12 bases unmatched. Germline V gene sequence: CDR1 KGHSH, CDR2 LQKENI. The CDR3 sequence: CASSLSNRDRRNQPQHF. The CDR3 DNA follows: TGTGCCAGCTCACTATCAAACCGGGACAGGCGGAATCAGCCCCAGCATTTT.

The CDR3, as DNA: TGTGCCAGCGCACCGGGACAGATCAATTCACCCCTCCACTTT. As protein: CASAPGQINSPLHF. The chain combines TRBV27 with TRBJ1-6; 7 bases align to TRBD1. CDR3 length: 14 amino acids. CDR1 is MNHEY, CDR2 SMNVEV, per germline (reference sequence). V gave up 8 bases and J gave up 7 bases; unmatched junction bases: 8.

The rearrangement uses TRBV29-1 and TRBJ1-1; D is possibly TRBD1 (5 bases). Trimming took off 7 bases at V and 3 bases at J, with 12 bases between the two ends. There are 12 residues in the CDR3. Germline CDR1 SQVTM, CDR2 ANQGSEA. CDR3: CSGGRSDTEAFF. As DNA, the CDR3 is TGCAGCGGGGGGAGGTCGGACACTGAAGCTTTCTTT.

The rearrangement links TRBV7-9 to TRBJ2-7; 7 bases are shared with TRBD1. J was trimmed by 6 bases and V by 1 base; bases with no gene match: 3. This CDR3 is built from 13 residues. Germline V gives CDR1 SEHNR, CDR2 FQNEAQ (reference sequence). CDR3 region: CASSLGTGSEQYF. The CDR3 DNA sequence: TGTGCCAGCAGCTTAGGGACAGGCAGCGAGCAGTACTTC.

The CDR3 DNA is TGTGCCAGCTCACCCAGGGCCAGGGGACAAACCGGGGAGCTGTTTTTT. Protein sequence: CASSPRARGQTGELFF. J is TRBJ2-2 and V is TRBV18; TRBD1 is a possible D gene (6 bases). Trimming took off 3 bases at V and 5 bases at J, with 16 bases between the two ends. CDR1 is KGHSH and CDR2 is LQKENI in the germline V gene. The CDR3 extends over 16 amino acids.

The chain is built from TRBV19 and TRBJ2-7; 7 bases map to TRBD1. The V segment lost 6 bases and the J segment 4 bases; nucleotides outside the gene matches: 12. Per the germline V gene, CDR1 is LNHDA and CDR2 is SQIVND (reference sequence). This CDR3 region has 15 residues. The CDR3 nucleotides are TGTGCCAGTAGCTCCCAGGGGACAGCAAATTACGAGCAGTACTTC. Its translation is CASSSQGTANYEQYF.

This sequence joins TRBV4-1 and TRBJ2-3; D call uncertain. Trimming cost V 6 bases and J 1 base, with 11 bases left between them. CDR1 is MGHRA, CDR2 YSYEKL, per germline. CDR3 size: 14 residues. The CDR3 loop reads CASRPGSRTDTQYF. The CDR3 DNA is TGCGCCAGCAGGCCAGGCAGTCGCACAGATACGCAGTATTTT.

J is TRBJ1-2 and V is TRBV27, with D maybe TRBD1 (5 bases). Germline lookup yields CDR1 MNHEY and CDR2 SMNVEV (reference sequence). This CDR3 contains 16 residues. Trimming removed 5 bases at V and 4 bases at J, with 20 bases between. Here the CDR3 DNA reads TGTGCCAGCAGTCCCTACAGGTTGGGTATCCCCTATGGCTACACCTTC. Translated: CASSPYRLGIPYGYTF.

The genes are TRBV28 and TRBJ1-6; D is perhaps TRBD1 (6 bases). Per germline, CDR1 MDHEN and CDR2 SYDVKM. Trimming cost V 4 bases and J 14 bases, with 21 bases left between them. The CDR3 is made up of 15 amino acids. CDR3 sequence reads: CASSSPGPVRGSLHF. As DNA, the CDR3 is TGTGCCAGCAGTTCCCCGGGACCGGTCAGGGGATCCCTCCACTTT.

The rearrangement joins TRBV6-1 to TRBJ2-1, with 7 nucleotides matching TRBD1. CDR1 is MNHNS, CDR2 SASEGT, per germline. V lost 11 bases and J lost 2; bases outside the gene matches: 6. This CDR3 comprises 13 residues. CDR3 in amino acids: CAVDRVPYNEQFF. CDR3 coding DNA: TGTGCCGTAGACAGGGTCCCCTACAATGAGCAGTTCTTC.

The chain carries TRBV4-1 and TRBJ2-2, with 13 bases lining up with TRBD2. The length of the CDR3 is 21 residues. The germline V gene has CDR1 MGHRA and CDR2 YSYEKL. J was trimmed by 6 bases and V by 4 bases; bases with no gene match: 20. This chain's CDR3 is CASSLWVTSGRASLPPGELFF. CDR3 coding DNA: TGCGCCAGCAGCCTCTGGGTCACTAGCGGGAGGGCCAGTTTACCTCCCGGGGAGCTGTTTTTT.

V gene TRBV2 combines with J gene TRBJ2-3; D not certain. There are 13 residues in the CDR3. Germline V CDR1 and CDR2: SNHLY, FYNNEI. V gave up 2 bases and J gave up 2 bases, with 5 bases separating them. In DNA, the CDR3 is TGTGCCAGCAGTGAACTATCCACAGATACGCAGTATTTT. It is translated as CASSELSTDTQYF.

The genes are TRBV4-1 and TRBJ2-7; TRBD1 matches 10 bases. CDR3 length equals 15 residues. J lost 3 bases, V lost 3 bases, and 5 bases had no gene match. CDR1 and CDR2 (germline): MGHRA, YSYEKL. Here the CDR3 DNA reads TGCGCCAGCAGCCAGCCCGGACAGGGGGACTACGAGCAGTACTTC. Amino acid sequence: CASSQPGQGDYEQYF.

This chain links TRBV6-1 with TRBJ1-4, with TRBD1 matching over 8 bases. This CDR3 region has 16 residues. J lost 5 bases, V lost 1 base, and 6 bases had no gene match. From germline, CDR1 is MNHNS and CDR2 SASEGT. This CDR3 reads CASSEGWTGSNEKLFF. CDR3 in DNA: TGTGCCAGCAGTGAAGGATGGACAGGGTCGAATGAAAAACTGTTTTTT.

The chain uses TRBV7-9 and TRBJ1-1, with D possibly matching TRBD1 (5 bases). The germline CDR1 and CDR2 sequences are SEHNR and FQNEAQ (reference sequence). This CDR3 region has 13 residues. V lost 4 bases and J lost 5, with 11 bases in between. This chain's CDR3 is CASSSSGRTEAFF. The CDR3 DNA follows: TGTGCCAGCAGCTCGTCGGGGCGTACTGAAGCTTTCTTT.

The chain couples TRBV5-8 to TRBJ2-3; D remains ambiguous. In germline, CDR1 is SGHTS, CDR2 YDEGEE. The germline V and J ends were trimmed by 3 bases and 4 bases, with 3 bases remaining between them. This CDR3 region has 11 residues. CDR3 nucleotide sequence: TGTGCCAGCAGCTATCCAGATACGCAGTATTTT. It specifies CASSYPDTQYF.

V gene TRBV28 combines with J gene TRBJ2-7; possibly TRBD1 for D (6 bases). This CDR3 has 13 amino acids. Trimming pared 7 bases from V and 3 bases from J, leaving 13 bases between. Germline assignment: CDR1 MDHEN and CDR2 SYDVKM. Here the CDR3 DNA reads TGTGCCAGCACCAGCGGACAGTTCTACGAGCAGTACTTC. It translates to CASTSGQFYEQYF.

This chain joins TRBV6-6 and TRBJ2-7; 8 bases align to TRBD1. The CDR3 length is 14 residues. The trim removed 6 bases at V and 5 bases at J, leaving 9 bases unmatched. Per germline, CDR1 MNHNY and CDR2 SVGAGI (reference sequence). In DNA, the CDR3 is TGTGCCAGCAGCTATTTGACAGGGGCCAACGAGCAGTACTTC. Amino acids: CASSYLTGANEQYF.

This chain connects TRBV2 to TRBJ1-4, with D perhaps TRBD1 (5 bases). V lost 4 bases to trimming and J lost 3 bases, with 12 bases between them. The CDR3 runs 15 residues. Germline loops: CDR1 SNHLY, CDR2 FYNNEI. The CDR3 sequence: CASSGFGASNEKLFF. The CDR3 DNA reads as TGTGCCAGCAGTGGGTTTGGGGCCTCTAATGAAAAACTGTTTTTT.

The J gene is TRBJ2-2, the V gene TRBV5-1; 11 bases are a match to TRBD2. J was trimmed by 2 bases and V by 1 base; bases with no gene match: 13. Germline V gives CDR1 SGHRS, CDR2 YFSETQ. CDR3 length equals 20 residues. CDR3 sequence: CASSLYPMGLAEGNTGELFF. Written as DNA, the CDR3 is TGCGCCAGCAGCTTGTATCCTATGGGACTAGCGGAGGGCAACACCGGGGAGCTGTTTTTT. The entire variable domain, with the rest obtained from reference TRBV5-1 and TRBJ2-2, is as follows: KAGVTQTPRYLIKTRGQQVTLSCSPISGHRSVSWYQQTPGQGLQFLFEYFSETQRNKGNFPGRFSGRQFSNSRSEMNVSTLELGDSALYLCASSLYPMGLAEGNTGELFFGEGSRLTVL.

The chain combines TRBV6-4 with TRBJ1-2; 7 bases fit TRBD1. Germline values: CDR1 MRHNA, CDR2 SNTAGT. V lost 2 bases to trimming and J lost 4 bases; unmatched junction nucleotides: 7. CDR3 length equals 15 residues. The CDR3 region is CASSDGQGGSYGYTF. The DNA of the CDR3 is TGTGCCAGCAGTGACGGGCAGGGGGGAAGCTATGGCTACACCTTC.

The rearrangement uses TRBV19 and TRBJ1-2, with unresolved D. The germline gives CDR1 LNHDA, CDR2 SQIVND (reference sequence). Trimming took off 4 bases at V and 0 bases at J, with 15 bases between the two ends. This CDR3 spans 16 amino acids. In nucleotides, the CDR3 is TGTGCCAGTAGTACCCAATCGAGAATTGCTAACTATGGCTACACCTTC. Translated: CASSTQSRIANYGYTF.

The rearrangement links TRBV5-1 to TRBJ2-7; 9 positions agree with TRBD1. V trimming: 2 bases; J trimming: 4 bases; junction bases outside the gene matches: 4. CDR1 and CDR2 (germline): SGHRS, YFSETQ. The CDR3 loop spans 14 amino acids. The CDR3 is CASSFPGQGYEQYF. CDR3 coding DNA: TGCGCCAGCAGCTTCCCGGGACAGGGTTACGAGCAGTACTTC.